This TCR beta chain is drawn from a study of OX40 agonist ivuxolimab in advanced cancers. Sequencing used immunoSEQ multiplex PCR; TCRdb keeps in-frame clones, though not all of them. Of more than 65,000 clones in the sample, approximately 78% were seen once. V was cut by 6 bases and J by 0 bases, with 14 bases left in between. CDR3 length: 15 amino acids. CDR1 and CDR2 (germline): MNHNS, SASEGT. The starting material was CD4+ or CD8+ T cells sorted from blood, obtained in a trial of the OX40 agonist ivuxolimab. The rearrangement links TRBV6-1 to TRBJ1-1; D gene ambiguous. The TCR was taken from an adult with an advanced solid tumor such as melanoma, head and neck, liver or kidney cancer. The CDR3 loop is CASSDLTVLNTEAFF. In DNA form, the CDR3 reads TGTGCCAGCAGCGATCTAACTGTGTTGAACACTGAAGCTTTCTTT.